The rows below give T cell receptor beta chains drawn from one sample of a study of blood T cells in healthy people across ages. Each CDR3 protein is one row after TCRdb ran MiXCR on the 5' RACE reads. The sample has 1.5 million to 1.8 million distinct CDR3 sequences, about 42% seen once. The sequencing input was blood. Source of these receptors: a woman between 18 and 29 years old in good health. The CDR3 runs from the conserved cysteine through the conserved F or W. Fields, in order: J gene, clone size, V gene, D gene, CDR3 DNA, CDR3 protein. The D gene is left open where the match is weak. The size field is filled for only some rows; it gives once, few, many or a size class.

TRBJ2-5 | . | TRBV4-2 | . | TGTGCCAGCAGCCAAACGGGAGTAAGGGAGACCCAGTACTTC | CASSQTGVRETQYF
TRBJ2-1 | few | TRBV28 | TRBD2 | TGTGCCGCCCAGACTAGCGGGAGATACAATGAGCAGTTCTTC | CAAQTSGRYNEQFF
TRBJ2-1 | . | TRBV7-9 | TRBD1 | TGTGCCAGCAGCTTAGATCGGACAGGGCTGTACGAGCAGTTCTTC | CASSLDRTGLYEQFF
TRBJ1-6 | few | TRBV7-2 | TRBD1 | TGTGCCAGCAGCGACAGGGGTGGGTCACCCCTCCACTTT | CASSDRGGSPLHF
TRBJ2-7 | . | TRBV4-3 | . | TGCGCCAGCAGCCAAGTCGGACACTCCTACGAGCAGTACTTC | CASSQVGHSYEQYF
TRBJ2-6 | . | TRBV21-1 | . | TGTGCCAGCAGCAATTCGGGGGACAGGGATTCTTCTGGGGCCAACGTCCTGACTTTC | CASSNSGDRDSSGANVLTF
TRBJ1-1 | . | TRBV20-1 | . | TGCAGTGCTATCTCGGGGGGTACTGAAGCTTTCTTT | CSAISGGTEAFF
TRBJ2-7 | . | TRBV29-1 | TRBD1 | TGCAGCGTTGAAGGGCAGGGGGTAGGAGAGCAGTACTTC | CSVEGQGVGEQYF
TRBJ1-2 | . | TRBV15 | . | TGTGCCACCAGCAGAGATTTGAGGGCCCCGGATCCGGGATATGGCTACACCTTC | CATSRDLRAPDPGYGYTF
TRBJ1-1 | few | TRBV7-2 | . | TGTGCCAGCAGCTTAGCGCCCGAATACACTGAAGCTTTCTTT | CASSLAPEYTEAFF
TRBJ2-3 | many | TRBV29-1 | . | TGCAGCGTCGCCCGGGACTCCTCAGATACGCAGTATTTT | CSVARDSSDTQYF
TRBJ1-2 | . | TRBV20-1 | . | TGCAGTGCTAGAGATCGCACAGGGCAACCCTATGGCTACACCTTC | CSARDRTGQPYGYTF
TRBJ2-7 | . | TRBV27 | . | TGTGCCAGCAGCTCGGATCCAATACATGACGAGCAGTACTTC | CASSSDPIHDEQYF
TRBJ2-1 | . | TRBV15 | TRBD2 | TGTGCCACCAGCAGATTGGCTAGCGGGGGACAGCAGTTCTTC | CATSRLASGGQQFF
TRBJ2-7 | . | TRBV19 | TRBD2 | TGTGCCAGCAGACTAGCGGGGGAACGGGAGCAGTACTTC | CASRLAGEREQYF
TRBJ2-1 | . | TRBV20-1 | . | TGCAGTGCGGAACAGGGAGGGGGCAATGAGCAGTTCTTC | CSAEQGGGNEQFF
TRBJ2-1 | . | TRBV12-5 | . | TGTGCTAGTGGCAAAGGCGGCTCTATAAATGAGCAGTTCTTC | CASGKGGSINEQFF
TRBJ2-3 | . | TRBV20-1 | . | TGCAGTGCTAGCGAACTAAACCGGTTTGATACGCAGTATTTT | CSASELNRFDTQYF
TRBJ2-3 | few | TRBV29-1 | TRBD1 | TGCAGCGACTCGGACAGGGGGCTCTCGGATACGCAGTATTTT | CSDSDRGLSDTQYF
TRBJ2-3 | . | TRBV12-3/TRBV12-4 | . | TGTGCCAGCGAGGGGGATACAGATACGCAGTATTTT | CASEGDTDTQYF
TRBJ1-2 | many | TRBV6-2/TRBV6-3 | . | TGTGCCAGCAGTTACCCGGGACCGCGCAAGAGTGGCTACACCTTC | CASSYPGPRKSGYTF
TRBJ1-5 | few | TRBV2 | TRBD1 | TGTGCCAGCAGTGAAGGGGACAGGGGGCCCTATCAGCCCCAGCATTTT | CASSEGDRGPYQPQHF
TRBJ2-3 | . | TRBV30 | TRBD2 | TGTGCCTGGAGTGTATCAGCGGGGGGCAGGGATACGCAGTATTTT | CAWSVSAGGRDTQYF
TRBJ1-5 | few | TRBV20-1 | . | TGCAGTGCTAGTATCCCACCGACTAGCAATCAGCCCCAGCATTTT | CSASIPPTSNQPQHF
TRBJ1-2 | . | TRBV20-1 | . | . | CSAVRGVNYGCTF
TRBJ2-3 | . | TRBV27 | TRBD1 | TGTGCCAGCAGAGACAGGGGGCACAGCACAGATACGCAGTATTTT | CASRDRGHSTDTQYF
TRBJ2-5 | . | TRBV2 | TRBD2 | TGTGCCAGCAGACCCGGACTAGCGGGAGGGCGAGAGACCCAGTACTTC | CASRPGLAGGRETQYF
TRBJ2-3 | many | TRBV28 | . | TGTGCCAGCAGCCCTAGGGTCCACTACACAGATACGCAGTATTTT | CASSPRVHYTDTQYF